The rows below give T cell receptor beta chains drawn from one sample of a study of lymphopenia after photon versus proton radiotherapy. Produced via immunoSEQ multiplex PCR; TCRdb's table is partial and in-frame only. The repertoire holds tens of thousands of clones, with around 82% as singletons. The material sequenced was peripheral blood, taken from a patient treated with photon-based radiotherapy. All receptors come from a man aged 50 or older with gastric cancer. Both conserved end residues are part of each CDR3. D genes are given only for firm matches. Expanded clones get a size class; other rows say once, few or many, or leave the size out.

v_gene	j_gene	d_gene	abundance	CDR3nt	CDR3aa
TRBV19	TRBJ2-3	.	.	TGTGCCAGCAGACCCAGCGGGAGCACAGATACGCAGTATTTT	CASRPSGSTDTQYF
TRBV4-3	TRBJ2-7	TRBD1	.	TGCGCCAGCAGCCAAGTGGTGGAAGGGGGCAACGAGCAGTACTTC	CASSQVVEGGNEQYF
TRBV14	TRBJ2-1	.	.	TGTGCCAGCAGCCAAGATAAGGCCAATGAGCAGTTCTTC	CASSQDKANEQFF
TRBV11-2	TRBJ2-1	.	.	TGTGCCAGCAGCTTAGGGGCGAGCTCCTACAATGAGCAGTTCTTC	CASSLGASSYNEQFF
TRBV28	TRBJ2-7	.	.	TGTGCCAGCAGTCCATCCTCCGGGACTCTTGGTCTCTACGAGCAGTACTTC	CASSPSSGTLGLYEQYF
TRBV19	TRBJ1-1	.	.	TGTGCCAGTAAGGACTGGGGTGAAGCTTTCTTT	CASKDWGEAFF
TRBV25-1	TRBJ2-1	TRBD2	.	TGTGCCAGCAGTGAAAGGACTAGCGGGTTCAATGAGCAGTTCTTC	CASSERTSGFNEQFF
TRBV7-2	TRBJ1-2	.	.	TGTGCCAGCAGCGTAGGCGACAGTCCAAGATATGGCTACACCTTC	CASSVGDSPRYGYTF
TRBV27	TRBJ2-7	TRBD1	.	TGTGCCAGCAGTTTAAGGGGGGTAAGACAGGGGTCGACCTACGAGCAGTACTTC	CASSLRGVRQGSTYEQYF
TRBV7-8	TRBJ1-1	.	.	TGTGCCAGCAGCTCATTACACGGGGGGAGCACTGAAGCTTTCTTT	CASSSLHGGSTEAFF
TRBV18	TRBJ2-7	.	.	TGTGCCAGCTCAGTTACCCTCAAGGACGAGCAGTACTTC	CASSVTLKDEQYF
TRBV7-8	TRBJ2-3	TRBD2	.	TGTGCCAGCAGCTTGGCGGGAGTGGGTACGCAGTATTTT	CASSLAGVGTQYF
TRBV11-3	TRBJ2-2	.	.	TGTGCCAGCAGCTTGACCTCGAACACCGGGGAGCTGTTTTTT	CASSLTSNTGELFF
TRBV29-1	TRBJ1-2	TRBD1	.	TGCAGCGTTTCAACAGGGGGATCAGATGGCTACACCTTC	CSVSTGGSDGYTF
TRBV7-2	TRBJ2-1	.	.	TGTGCCAGCAGCTTATTGTTCGCGGACAATGAGCAGTTCTTC	CASSLLFADNEQFF
TRBV5-1	TRBJ2-7	TRBD2	.	TGCGCCAGCACCCCGGGACTAGGGCCTCCCTACGAGCAGTACTTC	CASTPGLGPPYEQYF
TRBV25-1	TRBJ1-1	TRBD1	.	TGTGCCAGCAAAGAGTCGGGACAGGGGGCGCGACGGACTGAAGCTTTCTTT	CASKESGQGARRTEAFF
TRBV5-8	TRBJ2-7	TRBD1	few	TGTGCCAGCAGCTTGACAGGGGATGCCTACGAGCAGTACTTC	CASSLTGDAYEQYF
TRBV28	TRBJ1-5	.	.	TGTGCCAGCAGTTTACCGGGGGGACGGGGAAATCAGCCCCAGCATTTT	CASSLPGGRGNQPQHF
TRBV6-6	TRBJ1-2	.	few	TGTGCCAGCACCAACCCGATGGGGAACTATGGCTACACCTTC	CASTNPMGNYGYTF
TRBV14	TRBJ2-7	TRBD2	.	TGTGCCAGCAGCCAAGGTTCTAGCGGGAACTACGAGCAGTACTTC	CASSQGSSGNYEQYF
TRBV18	TRBJ1-5	TRBD1	few	TGTGCCAGCTCACCCGGGACAGGTGGGGGTCAGCCCCAGCATTTT	CASSPGTGGGQPQHF
TRBV5-4	TRBJ2-7	.	.	TGTGCCAGCAGCTTTTTGGACTTTACCTACGAGCAGTACTTC	CASSFLDFTYEQYF
TRBV11-3	TRBJ2-5	TRBD1	.	TGTGCCAGCATCCTAACCCGACCAGGGACAGGGGTTGTGGAGACCCAGTACTTC	CASILTRPGTGVVETQYF
TRBV29-1	TRBJ2-7	TRBD2	few	TGCAGCGTTGAAACGGGAGGGCGCGAGCAGTACTTC	CSVETGGREQYF
TRBV15	TRBJ1-2	.	few	TGTGCCACCAGCCCCGACATCTCCTATGGCTACACCTTC	CATSPDISYGYTF
TRBV5-4	TRBJ2-5	TRBD2	.	TGTGCCAGCAGCTTCGGGCTAGCGGGAGAAGAGACCCAGTACTTC	CASSFGLAGEETQYF
TRBV5-1	TRBJ1-4	.	.	TGCGCCAGCAGCTCCACAGGTGGCCCAACTGAAAAACTGTTTTTT	CASSSTGGPTEKLFF
TRBV10-3	TRBJ1-2	.	.	TGTGCCATCAGTGAGGGACAGAGAAACTATGGCTACACCTTC	CAISEGQRNYGYTF
TRBV18	TRBJ2-1	TRBD2	.	TGTGCCAGCTCACCGCGGACTAGCGATGAGAAGGATGAGCAGTTCTTC	CASSPRTSDEKDEQFF
TRBV11-2	TRBJ2-6	TRBD1	.	TGTGCCAGCACCGGTCAGGGGGTCTCTGGGGCCAACGTCCTGACTTTC	CASTGQGVSGANVLTF
TRBV5-1	TRBJ1-6	.	.	TGCGCCAGCAGCTTTCTTGAACAGAGCTCCTATAATTCACCCCTCCACTTT	CASSFLEQSSYNSPLHF
TRBV9	TRBJ1-1	.	.	TGTGCCAGCAGCTCCCGGGGGGGCCTTAACACTGAAGCTTTCTTT	CASSSRGGLNTEAFF
TRBV29-1	TRBJ2-7	TRBD2	.	TGCAGCGTTGCTTCACTAGCGGCCTCCTACGAGCAGTACTTC	CSVASLAASYEQYF
TRBV5-6	TRBJ1-1	TRBD1	few	TGTGCCAGCAGCTTAGACAGGGGTATCACTGAAGCTTTCTTT	CASSLDRGITEAFF
TRBV7-9	TRBJ1-1	TRBD1	.	TGTGCCAGCAGCGAACAGGGGCGCGGATCTGAAGCTTTCTTT	CASSEQGRGSEAFF
TRBV6-1	TRBJ1-4	.	.	TGTGCCAGCAGTGAAGCGCGGTCCCTCGAAAAACTGTTTTTT	CASSEARSLEKLFF
TRBV6-6	TRBJ2-7	TRBD2	.	TGTGCCAGCAGTTACCCCACGGGAGGGGTGTACGAGCAGTACTTC	CASSYPTGGVYEQYF
TRBV7-8	TRBJ2-7	TRBD1	.	TGTGCCAGCAGTGATACAGGGGGCCCCTCTCTCTACGAGCAGTACTTC	CASSDTGGPSLYEQYF